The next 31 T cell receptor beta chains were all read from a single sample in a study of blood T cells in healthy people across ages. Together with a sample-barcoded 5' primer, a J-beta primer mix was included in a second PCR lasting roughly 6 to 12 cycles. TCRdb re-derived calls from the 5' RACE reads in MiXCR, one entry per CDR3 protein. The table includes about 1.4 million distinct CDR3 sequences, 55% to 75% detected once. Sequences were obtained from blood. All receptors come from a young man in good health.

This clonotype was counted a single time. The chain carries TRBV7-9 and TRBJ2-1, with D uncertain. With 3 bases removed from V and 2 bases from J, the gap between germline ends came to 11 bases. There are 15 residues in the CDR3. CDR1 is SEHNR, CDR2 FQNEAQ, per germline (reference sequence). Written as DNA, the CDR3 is TGTGCCAGCAGCTTTGTTCTGGGGACCTACAATGAGCAGTTCTTC. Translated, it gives CASSFVLGTYNEQFF.

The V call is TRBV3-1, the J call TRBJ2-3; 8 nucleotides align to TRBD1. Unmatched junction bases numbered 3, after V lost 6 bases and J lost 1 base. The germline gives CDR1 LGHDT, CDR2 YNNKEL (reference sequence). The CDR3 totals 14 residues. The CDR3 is CASRLTGGTDTQYF. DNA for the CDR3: TGTGCCAGCAGGCTGACAGGGGGCACAGATACGCAGTATTTT.

CDR3 amino acids: CSARSVGGGDQETQYF. The DNA for the CDR3 is TGCAGTGCTCGTTCAGTGGGGGGTGGGGACCAAGAGACCCAGTACTTC. The chain recombines TRBV20-1 with TRBJ2-5, with D maybe TRBD2 (6 bases). The CDR3 length is 16 residues. V shed 5 bases and J shed 0 bases, with 19 bases lying between them. CDR1 and CDR2 (germline): DFQATT, SNEGSKA (reference sequence).

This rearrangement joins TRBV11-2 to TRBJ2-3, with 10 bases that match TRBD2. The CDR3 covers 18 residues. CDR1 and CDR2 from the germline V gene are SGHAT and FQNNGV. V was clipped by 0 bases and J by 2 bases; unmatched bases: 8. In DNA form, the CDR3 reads TGTGCCAGCAGCTTAGACCTTGGACTAGCGGATAACACAGATACGCAGTATTTT. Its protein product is CASSLDLGLADNTDTQYF. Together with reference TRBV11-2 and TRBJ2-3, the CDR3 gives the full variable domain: EAGVAQSPRYKIIEKRQSVAFWCNPISGHATLYWYQQILGQGPKLLIQFQNNGVVDDSQLPKDRFSAERLKGVDSTLKIQPAKLEDSAVYLCASSLDLGLADNTDTQYFGPGTRLTVL.

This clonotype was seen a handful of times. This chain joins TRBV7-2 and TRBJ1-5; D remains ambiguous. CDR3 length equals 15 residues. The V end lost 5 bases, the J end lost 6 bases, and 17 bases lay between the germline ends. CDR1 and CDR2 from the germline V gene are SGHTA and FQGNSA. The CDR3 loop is CASSPRVGGFQPQHF. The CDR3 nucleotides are TGTGCCAGCAGCCCAAGGGTAGGCGGATTTCAGCCCCAGCATTTT.

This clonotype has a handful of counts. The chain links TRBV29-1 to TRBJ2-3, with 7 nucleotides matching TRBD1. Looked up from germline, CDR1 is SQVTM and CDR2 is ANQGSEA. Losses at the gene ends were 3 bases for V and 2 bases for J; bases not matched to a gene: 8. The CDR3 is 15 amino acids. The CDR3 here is CSVEGDRSYTDTQYF. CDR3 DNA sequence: TGCAGCGTTGAGGGGGACAGAAGCTACACAGATACGCAGTATTTT.

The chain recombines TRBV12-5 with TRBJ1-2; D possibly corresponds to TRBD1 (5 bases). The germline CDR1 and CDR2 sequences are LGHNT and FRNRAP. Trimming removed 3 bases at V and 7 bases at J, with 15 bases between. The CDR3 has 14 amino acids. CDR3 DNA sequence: TGTGCTAGTGGTTTCGGGGGAACAGCGGCTGGCTACACCTTC. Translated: CASGFGGTAAGYTF.

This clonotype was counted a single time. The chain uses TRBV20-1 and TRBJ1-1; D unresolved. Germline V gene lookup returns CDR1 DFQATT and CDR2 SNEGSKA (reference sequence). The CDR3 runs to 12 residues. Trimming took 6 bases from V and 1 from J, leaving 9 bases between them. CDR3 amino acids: CSAADPNTEAFF. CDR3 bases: TGCAGTGCAGCGGACCCGAACACTGAAGCTTTCTTT.

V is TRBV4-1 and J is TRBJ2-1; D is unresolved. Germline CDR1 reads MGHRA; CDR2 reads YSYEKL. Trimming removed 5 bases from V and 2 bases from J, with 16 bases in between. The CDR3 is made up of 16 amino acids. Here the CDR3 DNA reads TGCGCCAGCAGCTCATATTCAGGTAGAACCTACAATGAGCAGTTCTTC. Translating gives CASSSYSGRTYNEQFF.

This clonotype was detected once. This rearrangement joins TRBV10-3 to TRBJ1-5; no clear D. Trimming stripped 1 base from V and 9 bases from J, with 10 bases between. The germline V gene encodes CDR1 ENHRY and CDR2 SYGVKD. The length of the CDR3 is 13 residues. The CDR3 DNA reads TGTGCCATCAGTGAGTTCCTGGGGAGGCCCCAGCATTTT. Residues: CAISEFLGRPQHF.

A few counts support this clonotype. In DNA, the CDR3 is TGTGCCATCAGTGAGATGGAGAGGGCCCAAACTAATGAAAAACTGTTTTTT. Translation gives CAISEMERAQTNEKLFF. V and J are TRBV10-3 and TRBJ1-4, with D hard to call. The CDR3 has 17 residues. V was clipped by 2 bases and J by 1 base, with 14 bases between them. The germline gives CDR1 ENHRY, CDR2 SYGVKD.

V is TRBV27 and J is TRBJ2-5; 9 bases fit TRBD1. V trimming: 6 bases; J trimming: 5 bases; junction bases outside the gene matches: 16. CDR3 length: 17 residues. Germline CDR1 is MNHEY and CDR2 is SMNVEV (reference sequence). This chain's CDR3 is CASRPLGGGTGMETQYF. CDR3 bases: TGTGCCAGCAGACCGTTAGGGGGCGGGACAGGGATGGAGACCCAGTACTTC.

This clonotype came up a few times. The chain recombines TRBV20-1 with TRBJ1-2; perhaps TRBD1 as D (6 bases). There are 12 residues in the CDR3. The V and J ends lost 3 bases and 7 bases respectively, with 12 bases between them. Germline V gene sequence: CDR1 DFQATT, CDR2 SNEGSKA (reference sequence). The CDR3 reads CSARSGGTGYTF. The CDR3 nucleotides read TGCAGTGCTAGGTCCGGGGGCACTGGCTACACCTTC.

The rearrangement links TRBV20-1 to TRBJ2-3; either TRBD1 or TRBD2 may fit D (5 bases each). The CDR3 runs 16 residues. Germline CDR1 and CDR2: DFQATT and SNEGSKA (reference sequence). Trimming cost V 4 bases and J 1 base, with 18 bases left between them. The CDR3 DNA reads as TGCAGTGCTAACAGCGGTAAAGGGGCAGGCACAGATACGCAGTATTTT. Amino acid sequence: CSANSGKGAGTDTQYF.

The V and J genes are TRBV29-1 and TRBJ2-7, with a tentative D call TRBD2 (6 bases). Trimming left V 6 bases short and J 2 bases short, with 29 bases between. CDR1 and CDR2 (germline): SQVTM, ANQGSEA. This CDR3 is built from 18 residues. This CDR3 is CSVRGLPDGSPNTYEQYF. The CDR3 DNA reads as TGCAGCGTGAGGGGACTCCCTGACGGAAGTCCGAATACCTACGAGCAGTACTTC.

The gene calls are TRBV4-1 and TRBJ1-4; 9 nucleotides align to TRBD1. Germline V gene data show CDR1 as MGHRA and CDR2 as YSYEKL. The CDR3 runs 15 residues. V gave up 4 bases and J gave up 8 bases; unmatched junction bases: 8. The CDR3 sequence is CASSRFGTGREKLFF. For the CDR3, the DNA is TGCGCCAGCAGCCGTTTCGGGACAGGGCGCGAAAAACTGTTTTTT.

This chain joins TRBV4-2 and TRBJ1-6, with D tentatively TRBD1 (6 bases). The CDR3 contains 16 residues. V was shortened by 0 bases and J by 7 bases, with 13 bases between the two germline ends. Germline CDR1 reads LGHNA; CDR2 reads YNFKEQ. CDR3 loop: CASSQDPDSWNSPLHF. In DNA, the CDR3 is TGTGCCAGCAGCCAAGATCCGGACAGCTGGAATTCACCCCTCCACTTT.

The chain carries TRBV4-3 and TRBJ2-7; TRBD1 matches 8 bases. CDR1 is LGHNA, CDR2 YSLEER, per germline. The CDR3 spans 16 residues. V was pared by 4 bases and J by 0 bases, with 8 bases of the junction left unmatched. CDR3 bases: TGCGCCAGCAGCCCCTACTTCGGACAGGGCTCCTACGAGCAGTACTTC. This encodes CASSPYFGQGSYEQYF.

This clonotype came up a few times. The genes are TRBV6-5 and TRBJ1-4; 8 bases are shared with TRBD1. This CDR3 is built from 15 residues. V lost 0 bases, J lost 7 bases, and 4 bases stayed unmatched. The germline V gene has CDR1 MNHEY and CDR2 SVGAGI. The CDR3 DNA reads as TGTGCCAGCAGTTACTCCGGGACAGGTAGTGAAAAACTGTTTTTT. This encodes CASSYSGTGSEKLFF.

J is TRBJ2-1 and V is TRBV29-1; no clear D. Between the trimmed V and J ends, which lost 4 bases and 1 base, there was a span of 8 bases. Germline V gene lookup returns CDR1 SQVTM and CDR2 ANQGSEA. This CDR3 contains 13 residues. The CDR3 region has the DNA TGCAGCGTTGCGTCGGCTTCCTACAATGAGCAGTTCTTC. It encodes CSVASASYNEQFF.

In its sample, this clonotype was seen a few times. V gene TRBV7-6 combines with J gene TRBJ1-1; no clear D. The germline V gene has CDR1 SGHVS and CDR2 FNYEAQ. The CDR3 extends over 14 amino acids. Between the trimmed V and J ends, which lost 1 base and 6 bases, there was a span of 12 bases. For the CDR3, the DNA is TGTGCCAGCAGCTTAGGCGGACGGGGTCCTGAAGCTTTCTTT. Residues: CASSLGGRGPEAFF.

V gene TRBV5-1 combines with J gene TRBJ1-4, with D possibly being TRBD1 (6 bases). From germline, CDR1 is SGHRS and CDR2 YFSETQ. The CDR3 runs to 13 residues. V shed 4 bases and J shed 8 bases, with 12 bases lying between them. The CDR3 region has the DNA TGCGCCAGCAGCGCCGAGGGGGACGAAAAACTGTTTTTT. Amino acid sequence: CASSAEGDEKLFF.

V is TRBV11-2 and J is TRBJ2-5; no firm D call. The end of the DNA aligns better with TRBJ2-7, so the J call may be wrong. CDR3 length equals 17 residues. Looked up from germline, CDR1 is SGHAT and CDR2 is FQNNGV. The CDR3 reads CASSHTAGALLLVEQYF. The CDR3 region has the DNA TGTGCCAGCAGCCATACGGCAGGTGCACTACTACTGGTCGAGCAGTACTTC.

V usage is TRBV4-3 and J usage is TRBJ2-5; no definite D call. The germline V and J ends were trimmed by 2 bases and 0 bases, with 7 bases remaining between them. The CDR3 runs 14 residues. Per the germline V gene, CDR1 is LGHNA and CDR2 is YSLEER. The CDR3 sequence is CASSQHPNQETQYF. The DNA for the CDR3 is TGCGCCAGCAGCCAACACCCCAACCAAGAGACCCAGTACTTC.

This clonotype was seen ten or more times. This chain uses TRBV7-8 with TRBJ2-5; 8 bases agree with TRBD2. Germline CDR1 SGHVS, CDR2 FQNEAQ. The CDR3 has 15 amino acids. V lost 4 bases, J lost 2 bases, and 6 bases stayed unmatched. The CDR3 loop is CASSSPRGGQETQYF. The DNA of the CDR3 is TGTGCCAGCAGCTCCCCCCGCGGGGGGCAAGAGACCCAGTACTTC.

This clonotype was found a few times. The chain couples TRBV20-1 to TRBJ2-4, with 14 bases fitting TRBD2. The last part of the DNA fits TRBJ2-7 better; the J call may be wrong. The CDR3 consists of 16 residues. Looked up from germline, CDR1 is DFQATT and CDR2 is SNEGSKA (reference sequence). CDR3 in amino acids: CSAETGGLAGDYEQYF. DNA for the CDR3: TGCAGTGCTGAGACAGGGGGACTAGCGGGAGATTACGAGCAGTACTTC.

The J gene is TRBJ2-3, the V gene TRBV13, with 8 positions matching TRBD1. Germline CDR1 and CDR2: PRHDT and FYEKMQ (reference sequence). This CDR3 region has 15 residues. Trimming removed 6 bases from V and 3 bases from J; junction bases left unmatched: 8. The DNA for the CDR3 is TGTGCCAGCAGTCCCGTGGGACAGGTAACAGATACGCAGTATTTT. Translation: CASSPVGQVTDTQYF.

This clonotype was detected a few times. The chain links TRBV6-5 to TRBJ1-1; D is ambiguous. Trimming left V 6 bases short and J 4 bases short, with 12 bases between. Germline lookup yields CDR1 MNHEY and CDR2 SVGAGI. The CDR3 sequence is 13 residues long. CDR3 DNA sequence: TGTGCCAGCAGCCCGAGTTGGGGCACTGAAGCTTTCTTT. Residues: CASSPSWGTEAFF.

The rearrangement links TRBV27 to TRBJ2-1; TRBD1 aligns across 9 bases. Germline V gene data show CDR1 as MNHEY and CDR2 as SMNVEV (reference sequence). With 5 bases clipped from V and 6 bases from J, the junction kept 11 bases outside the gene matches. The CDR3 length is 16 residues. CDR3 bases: TGTGCCAGCAGTCCTGGACAGGGGATCTCGGGCAATGAGCAGTTCTTC. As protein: CASSPGQGISGNEQFF.

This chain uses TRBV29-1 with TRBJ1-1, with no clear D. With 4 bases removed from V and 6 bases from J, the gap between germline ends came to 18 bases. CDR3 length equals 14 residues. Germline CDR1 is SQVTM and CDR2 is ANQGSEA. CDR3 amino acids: CSVAPEGPRPEAFF. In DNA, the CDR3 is TGCAGCGTTGCCCCAGAGGGCCCCCGGCCTGAAGCTTTCTTT.

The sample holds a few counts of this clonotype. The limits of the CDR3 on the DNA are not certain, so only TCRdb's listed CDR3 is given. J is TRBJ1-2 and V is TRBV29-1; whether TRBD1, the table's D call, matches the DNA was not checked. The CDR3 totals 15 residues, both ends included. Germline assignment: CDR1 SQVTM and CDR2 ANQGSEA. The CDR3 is CSVEPPDSFGNGYTF.